In this sample, the clone carrying this TCR beta chain turned up a few times. Sequencing was limited to surgery cases with top T cell transcript signatures in brain tissue. Patients received at least one anti-epileptic drug before surgery. V was pared by 9 bases and J by 0 bases, with 5 bases between. This CDR3 contains 12 residues. From germline, CDR1 is LNHDA and CDR2 SQIVND (reference sequence). The table came from immunoSEQ multiplex PCR; TCRdb's copy has only in-frame clones and leaves some out. The table lists around 100,000 clones, approximately 94% of them singletons, with under 4.5% in the top ten. The record originates from a study of brain T cells in children with intractable seizures.

The sample here was peripheral blood, taken at surgery. V and J are TRBV19 and TRBJ1-4; D possibly corresponds to TRBD1 (5 bases). The receptor comes from a boy under three years old with hemimegalencephaly and intractable seizures. CDR3 bases: TGTGCCAGGGACACAACTAATGAAAAACTGTTTTTT. Translated, it gives CARDTTNEKLFF. The full variable domain, rest sourced from reference TRBV19 and TRBJ1-4, is DGGITQSPKYLFRKEGQNVTLSCEQNLNHDAMYWYRQDPGQGLRLIYYSQIVNDFQKGDIAEGYSVSREKKESFPLTVTSAQKNPTAFYLCARDTTNEKLFFGSGTQLSVL.